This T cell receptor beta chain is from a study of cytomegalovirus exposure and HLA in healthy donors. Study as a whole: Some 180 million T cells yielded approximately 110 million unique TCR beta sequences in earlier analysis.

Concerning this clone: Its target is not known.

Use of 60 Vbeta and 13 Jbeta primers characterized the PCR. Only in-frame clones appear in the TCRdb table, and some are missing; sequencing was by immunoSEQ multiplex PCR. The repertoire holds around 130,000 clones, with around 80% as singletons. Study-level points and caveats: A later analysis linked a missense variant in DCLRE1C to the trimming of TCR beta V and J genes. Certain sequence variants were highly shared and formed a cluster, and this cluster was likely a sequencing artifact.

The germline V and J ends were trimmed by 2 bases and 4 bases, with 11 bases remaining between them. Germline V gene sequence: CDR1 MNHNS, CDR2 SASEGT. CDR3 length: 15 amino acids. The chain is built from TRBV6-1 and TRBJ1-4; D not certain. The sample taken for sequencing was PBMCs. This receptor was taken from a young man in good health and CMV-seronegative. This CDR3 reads CASSETSGGNEKLFF. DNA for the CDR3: TGTGCCAGCAGTGAAACAAGTGGTGGTAATGAAAAACTGTTTTTT.